This T cell receptor beta chain appears in the sequencing data of a study of early T cells in non-severe SARS-CoV-2 infection. Overall study: Sequencing input comprised bulk RNA from unsorted whole blood; chain pairing was not available. Notes on the study in general: Database matching using VDJdb favored anti-spike CD8 responses, with private and CD4 specificities left missing.

Losses at the gene ends were 6 bases for V and 5 bases for J; bases not matched to a gene: 7. This CDR3 comprises 13 residues. In germline, CDR1 is MDHEN, CDR2 SYDVKM. Individual cDNA molecules received unique molecular identifiers during library preparation. TCRdb itself ran the 5' RACE reads through MiXCR, one entry per CDR3 protein. Here the sample spans around 60,000 distinct CDR3 sequences, around 11% being singletons. This clonotype was seen only a few times. Its antigen is not identified. Sample: whole blood, taken at baseline. This TCR came from an adult who was a healthcare worker with PCR-confirmed SARS-CoV-2 infection or an uninfected control (not recorded which). The chain is built from TRBV28 and TRBJ2-7, with 7 bases lining up with TRBD1. The CDR3 is CASRNRGRDEQYF. The DNA of the CDR3 is TGTGCCAGCAGAAACAGGGGTCGGGACGAGCAGTACTTC.